Sequencing of this T cell receptor beta chain was carried out in a study of cytomegalovirus exposure and HLA in healthy donors. The PCR had 60 Vbeta and 13 Jbeta primers. Sequencing used immunoSEQ multiplex PCR; TCRdb keeps in-frame clones, though not all of them. The sample carries under 200,000 clones, roughly 75% recorded once. This clone was seen a few times. Its specificity is unknown. Germline CDR1 reads SGHRS; CDR2 reads YFSETQ. The CDR3 contains 15 residues. The V gene end was trimmed by 8 bases and the J gene end by 4 bases; junction bases not matched to a gene: 11. Overall study results and limits: Later analysis placed DRB1 highest and HLA-C lowest in TCR association rates, which differed by HLA locus.

Sequencing was carried out using PBMCs. The receptor was derived from a male donor in good health and CMV-seronegative. The rearrangement uses TRBV5-1 and TRBJ2-3; 9 bases fit TRBD1. The DNA for the CDR3 is TGCGCCAGTTGCATAGACGGGACAGGGCCAGATACGCAGTATTTT. It encodes CASCIDGTGPDTQYF. Filled out from reference TRBV5-1 and TRBJ2-3, the complete variable domain reads KAGVTQTPRYLIKTRGQQVTLSCSPISGHRSVSWYQQTPGQGLQFLFEYFSETQRNKGNFPGRFSGRQFSNSRSEMNVSTLELGDSALYLCASCIDGTGPDTQYFGPGTRLTVL.